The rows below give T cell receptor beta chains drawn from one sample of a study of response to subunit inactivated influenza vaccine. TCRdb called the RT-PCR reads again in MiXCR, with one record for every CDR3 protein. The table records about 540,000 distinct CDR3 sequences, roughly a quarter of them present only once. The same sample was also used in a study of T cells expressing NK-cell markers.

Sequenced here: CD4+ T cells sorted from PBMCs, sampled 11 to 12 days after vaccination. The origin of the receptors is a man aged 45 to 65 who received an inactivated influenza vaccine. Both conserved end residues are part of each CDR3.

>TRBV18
CASSPRASNSPLHF
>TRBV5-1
CASSLDERGAYNEQFF
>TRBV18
CASSPKAGTLDGANVLTF
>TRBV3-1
CASREGANVLTF
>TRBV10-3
CAISHNGQSSGANVLTF
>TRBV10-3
CAIRGTAQETQYF
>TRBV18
CASSPGVSPSGANVLTF
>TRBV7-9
CASNRGNSSYNEQFF
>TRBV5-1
CASSQDVNLETQYF
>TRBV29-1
CSANDRSSYEQYF
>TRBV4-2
CASSQERTGMGETQYF
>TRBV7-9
CASSRPGTGELFF
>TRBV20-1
CSAGPDRSDGYTF
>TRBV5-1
CASSLFMGGKYEQYF
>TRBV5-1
CASSLLGSSGGYEQYF
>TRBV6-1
CASSELVTASSTYEQYF
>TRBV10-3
CAISEFGQGSPYEQYF
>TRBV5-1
CASSLAGNPSSYNEQFF
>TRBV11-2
CASSLQGQLETQYF
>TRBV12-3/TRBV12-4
CASSLTVEQYF
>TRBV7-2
CASSLGGLLAKNIQYF
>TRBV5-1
CASSLAGQGIDEQYF
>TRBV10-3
CAISESLQGNEKLFF
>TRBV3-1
CASSPAVPGCGYEQYF
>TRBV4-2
CASSQPGTGLGAPLHF
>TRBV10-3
CAIKDGWNEQFF
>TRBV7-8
CASSRGLGASTGELFF
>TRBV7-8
CASSAGTVNMNTEAFF
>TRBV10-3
CAISGLGQGQETQYF
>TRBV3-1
CASSQGFWGDYEQYF
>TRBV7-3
CASSPRTAAGANVLTF
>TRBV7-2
CASSLAMGGQGYTF
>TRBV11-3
CASSLEGTGWNEQFF
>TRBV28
CASSFDSRREQFF
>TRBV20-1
CSARGGGPYNEQFF
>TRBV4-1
CASSQEAGRTVTMNTEAFF
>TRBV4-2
CASSPLTGTSGRGGYEQYF
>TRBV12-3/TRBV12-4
CASSPALDYGYTF
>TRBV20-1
CSATGTSENTGELFF
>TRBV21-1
CASFNGHSLAKNIQYF
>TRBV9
CASSVAAGGGSYEQYF
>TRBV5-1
CASSLARGPLSYEQYF
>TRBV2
CAIHKISSNEQFF
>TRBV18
CASSPPLRVVTEAFF
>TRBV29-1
CSVTDRGVIDTQYF
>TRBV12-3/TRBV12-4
CASRETSGSYNEQFF
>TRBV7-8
CASSLEEGGRADTQYF
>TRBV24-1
CATSDSSVSNTGELFF
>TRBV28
CASTQTGSNEKLFF
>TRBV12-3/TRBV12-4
CASSLGVDSLPSEQFF
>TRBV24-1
CATSENTRRAVSSYNEQFF
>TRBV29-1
CSVTGQTYNEQFF
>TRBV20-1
CSAPPGLAGGLSYEQYF
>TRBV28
CASNNDPSPLHF
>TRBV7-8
CASSQTGTETYNEQFF